The clone carrying this T cell receptor beta chain showed up just once. Its antigen is not identified. This sample is part of a study of T-cell memory formation after mild COVID-19. Broader study findings: The study found balanced CD4/CD8 in clones contracting day 15 to 85 and a CD4+ lean in later expanders. Among CD4+ contracting clones, most were CM and EM, and CD8+ ones EMRA.

MiXCR was run by TCRdb on the 5' RACE reads, yielding one entry per CDR3 protein. The repertoire holds about 38,000 distinct CDR3 sequences, with about an eighth as singletons. The CDR3 contains 18 residues. Germline V CDR1 and CDR2: MNHNY, SVGAGI (reference sequence). V was clipped by 2 bases and J by 7 bases, with 21 bases between them. This chain uses TRBV6-6 with TRBJ1-6, with D hard to call. This TCR was sampled from a man between 18 and 29 years old who had mild COVID-19 (a few samples of this study predate the infection). Cell type and time point are not known. The sample consisted of PBMCs or a T cell subset sorted from them (not recorded which). CDR3 region: CASSYTAPGVKGNSPLHF. In nucleotides, the CDR3 is TGTGCCAGCAGTTACACCGCGCCAGGCGTGAAAGGGAATTCACCCCTCCACTTT.